This T cell receptor (beta chain) was observed in a study of OX40 agonist ivuxolimab in advanced cancers. Study at large: Partial responses were recorded for three patients, including one with hepatocellular carcinoma and two with cutaneous melanoma. Overall study results and limits: Expanded clones were, on average, more numerous in CD8+ T cells than in CD4+. Researchers did not establish what antigens the expanded peripheral T cells target.

Data came from immunoSEQ multiplex PCR; TCRdb stores just in-frame clones and leaves some out. The table lists some 66,000 clones, about three quarters of them singletons. For this clone: No antigen is known for it.

If patients had autoimmune disease history or systemic immunosuppression, they were excluded. Per the germline V gene, CDR1 is SGHTA and CDR2 is FQGTGA. V shed 3 bases and J shed 5 bases, with 10 bases lying between them. The CDR3 covers 13 residues. The receptor comes from an adult with an advanced solid tumor such as melanoma, head and neck, liver or kidney cancer. V usage is TRBV7-3 and J usage is TRBJ2-5; unclear D gene. This specimen consisted of CD4+ or CD8+ T cells sorted from blood, obtained in a trial of the OX40 agonist ivuxolimab. CDR3 bases: TGTGCCAGCAGCTTGAATAGCTTCGAGACCCAGTACTTC. This sequence encodes CASSLNSFETQYF.